These 21 T cell receptor beta chains were sequenced from one sample in a study of cytomegalovirus exposure and HLA in healthy donors (dated by TCRdb to 2015 to 2018). The library relied on the immunoSEQ multiplex PCR assay. The multiplex PCR relied on a mix of 60 forward primers for TCR Vbeta segments and 13 reverse primers for TCR Jbeta segments. The clones in this table, taken by TCRdb from immuneACCESS, are in-frame only. Not every clone is retained; where verified, under half of the shortfall comes from an unresolved V gene, and the cause of the rest is unknown. This sample has about 110,000 clones in its table, and around 88% of those were observed once. The ten top clones hold approximately 2% of the sample. The sample comprised PBMCs. The receptors were gathered from a man aged 40-55 years in good health and CMV-seronegative.

The gene calls are TRBV6-1 and TRBJ1-3; D gene uncertain. Germline values: CDR1 MNHNS, CDR2 SASEGT. The CDR3 is made up of 15 amino acids. The V end lost 2 bases, the J end lost 4 bases, and 12 bases lay between the germline ends. CDR3 region: CASSEQAAGGNTIYF. The CDR3, as DNA: TGTGCCAGCAGTGAACAGGCCGCGGGGGGAAACACCATATATTTT.

V gene TRBV6-1 combines with J gene TRBJ1-6; the match to TRBD1 covers 7 bases. There are 18 residues in the CDR3. Trimming removed 2 bases from V and 10 bases from J; junction bases left unmatched: 17. Per germline, CDR1 MNHNS and CDR2 SASEGT. CDR3: CASSEPSVRGASRSPLHF. As DNA, the CDR3 is TGTGCCAGCAGTGAACCTAGTGTCAGGGGGGCTTCGAGGTCACCCCTCCACTTT.

The sample holds one count of this clone. The chain joins TRBV7-2 to TRBJ1-1, with 7 bases identical to TRBD1. The CDR3 loop spans 15 amino acids. The germline CDR1 and CDR2 sequences are SGHTA and FQGNSA. Trimming removed 5 bases from V and 4 bases from J; junction bases left unmatched: 10. Here the CDR3 reads CASSLRQGLRTEAFF. In nucleotides, the CDR3 is TGTGCCAGCAGCCTAAGACAGGGCTTGCGCACTGAAGCTTTCTTT.

A few counts support this clone. V usage is TRBV5-5 and J usage is TRBJ2-2, with D maybe TRBD1 (6 bases). Deletions cut 1 base from V and 7 bases from J, with 14 bases between. The germline CDR1 and CDR2 sequences are SGHKS and YYEKEE (reference sequence). The CDR3 length is 15 residues. CDR3 residues: CASSLQGKGNGELFF. CDR3 in DNA: TGTGCCAGCAGCTTGCAGGGGAAGGGAAACGGGGAGCTGTTTTTT.

The rearrangement links TRBV27 to TRBJ2-5; 9 bases align to TRBD1. The CDR3 is made up of 16 amino acids. The trim removed 6 bases at V and 2 bases at J, leaving 10 bases unmatched. Germline CDR1 reads MNHEY; CDR2 reads SMNVEV (reference sequence). The CDR3 protein is CASSVSDRGSQETQYF. The CDR3 DNA follows: TGTGCCAGCAGCGTCTCGGACAGGGGCTCGCAAGAGACCCAGTACTTC.

The chain carries TRBV19 and TRBJ1-1; 9 nucleotides align to TRBD1. V lost 7 bases and J lost 11; bases outside the gene matches: 14. Looked up from germline, CDR1 is LNHDA and CDR2 is SQIVND (reference sequence). This CDR3 is 14 amino acids long. The CDR3 spells CASNPGQGGPEAFF. The CDR3 nucleotides read TGTGCCAGTAACCCGGGACAGGGCGGACCGGAGGCTTTCTTT.

This chain joins TRBV6-1 and TRBJ1-4; 7 nucleotides align to TRBD1. Germline lookup yields CDR1 MNHNS and CDR2 SASEGT. J lost 6 bases, V lost 5 bases, and 9 bases had no gene match. The CDR3 has 15 residues. The chain's CDR3 is CASSQQGRVDEKLFF. The CDR3 nucleotides are TGTGCCAGCAGTCAACAGGGGCGGGTGGATGAAAAACTGTTTTTT.

This rearrangement joins TRBV6-5 to TRBJ1-2; D is undetermined. The CDR3 length is 14 residues. The V end lost 5 bases, the J end lost 8 bases, and 18 bases lay between the germline ends. CDR1 and CDR2 from the germline V gene are MNHEY and SVGAGI. DNA for the CDR3: TGTGCCAGCAGTACTGCGGAGGTGAGAGGCGGCTACACCTTC. This codes for CASSTAEVRGGYTF.

This chain uses TRBV30 with TRBJ2-1; 9 nucleotides align to TRBD2. J lost 4 bases, V lost 0 bases, and 4 bases had no gene match. The length of the CDR3 is 15 residues. CDR1 is GTSNPN, CDR2 SVGIG, per germline (reference sequence). DNA for the CDR3: TGTGCCTGGAGTGTACGGCGGGGGGGTTACAATGAGCAGTTCTTC. As protein: CAWSVRRGGYNEQFF.

The chain recombines TRBV10-2 with TRBJ2-3, with TRBD2 identical over 8 bases. Per the germline V gene, CDR1 is WSHSY and CDR2 is SAAADI. The CDR3 loop spans 16 amino acids. Losses at the gene ends were 4 bases for V and 2 bases for J; bases not matched to a gene: 8. This CDR3 reads CASSVVAGGSTDTQYF. The CDR3, as DNA: TGCGCCAGCAGTGTTGTGGCGGGGGGATCCACAGATACGCAGTATTTT.

The V gene is TRBV10-3, the J gene TRBJ1-1, with D possibly matching TRBD1 (5 bases). The V gene lost 11 bases and the J gene lost 0 bases, with 16 bases spanning the gap. Germline V gene data show CDR1 as ENHRY and CDR2 as SYGVKD. The CDR3 is made up of 14 amino acids. CDR3 nucleotides: TGTGCCGCTGGAGGGGCCAGGCTGAACACTGAAGCTTTCTTT. As protein: CAAGGARLNTEAFF.

The chain links TRBV29-1 to TRBJ1-1; D ambiguous. V lost 4 bases to trimming and J lost 6 bases, with 6 bases between them. Germline-derived CDR1 and CDR2 are SQVTM and ANQGSEA. CDR3 size: 10 residues. CDR3 coding DNA: TGCAGCGTTGGGGGAGCTGAAGCTTTCTTT. The encoded protein is CSVGGAEAFF.

This clone was seen only once. The chain links TRBV5-6 to TRBJ1-1; 7 positions match TRBD1. J gave up 5 bases and V 1 base, and 5 bases lay outside the gene matches. The CDR3 runs 14 residues. Germline loops: CDR1 SGHDT, CDR2 YYEEEE. The CDR3 reads CASSLRGRRTEAFF. The CDR3 region has the DNA TGTGCCAGCAGCTTGAGGGGGCGAAGGACTGAAGCTTTCTTT. The entire variable domain, with the rest obtained from reference TRBV5-6 and TRBJ1-1, is as follows: DAGVTQSPTHLIKTRGQQVTLRCSPKSGHDTVSWYQQALGQGPQFIFQYYEEEERQRGNFPDRFSGHQFPNYSSELNVNALLLGDSALYLCASSLRGRRTEAFFGQGTRLTVV.

This chain uses TRBV6-6 with TRBJ1-2, with a weak D call TRBD1 (5 bases). Germline loops: CDR1 MNHNY, CDR2 SVGAGI (reference sequence). V shed 10 bases and J shed 3 bases, with 21 bases lying between them. This CDR3 has 15 residues. CDR3 bases: TGTGCCACCTTAAATGGGGGGTCAGCACACTATGGCTACACCTTC. Translation gives CATLNGGSAHYGYTF.

The chain combines TRBV2 with TRBJ1-2, with TRBD1 matching over 7 bases. The CDR3 covers 16 residues. Germline lookup yields CDR1 SNHLY and CDR2 FYNNEI. V trimming: 8 bases; J trimming: 2 bases; junction bases outside the gene matches: 14. The CDR3 DNA reads as TGTGCCAGCCGAACGTACAGGGGCGAGCCCAACTATGGCTACACCTTC. Its translation: CASRTYRGEPNYGYTF.

The J gene is TRBJ1-6, the V gene TRBV10-2; 10 bases match TRBD1. Germline V gene sequence: CDR1 WSHSY, CDR2 SAAADI. The CDR3 has 15 residues. Germline trimming cut 7 bases from V and 8 bases from J; bases unmatched to any gene: 8. The CDR3 nucleotides read TGCGCCAGCAAGCCGACAGGGGGCTCTGATTCACCCCTCCACTTT. This sequence encodes CASKPTGGSDSPLHF.

The chain combines TRBV28 with TRBJ2-1; D gene unclear. Germline V CDR1 and CDR2: MDHEN, SYDVKM. V lost 0 bases to trimming and J lost 12 bases, with 12 bases between them. The length of the CDR3 is 13 residues. CDR3 in DNA: TGTGCCAGCAGTTTATGGTCCCGCGATGGGCAGTTCTTC. Protein sequence: CASSLWSRDGQFF. The full variable domain, rest sourced from reference TRBV28 and TRBJ2-1, is DVKVTQSSRYLVKRTGEKVFLECVQDMDHENMFWYRQDPGLGLRLIYFSYDVKMKEKGDIPEGYSVSREKKERFSLILESASTNQTSMYLCASSLWSRDGQFFGPGTRLTVL.

The gene calls are TRBV6-1 and TRBJ2-7, with 8 bases identical to TRBD1. CDR1 is MNHNS, CDR2 SASEGT, per germline. V dropped 6 bases and J dropped 7; count of bases not matched to a gene: 11. The CDR3 covers 14 residues. CDR3: CASRPPGQAQEQYF. CDR3 DNA: TGTGCCAGCAGGCCCCCGGGACAGGCCCAAGAGCAGTACTTC.

The J gene is TRBJ1-1, the V gene TRBV30, with D hard to call. The ends were cut back, 4 bases at V and 13 bases at J, with 16 bases in the middle. Looked up from germline, CDR1 is GTSNPN and CDR2 is SVGIG (reference sequence). The CDR3 spans 11 residues. The chain's CDR3 is CAWTPPEHVFF. CDR3 nucleotide sequence: TGTGCCTGGACTCCCCCAGAACATGTTTTCTTT.

The CDR3: CASGLNSYGYTF. The DNA for the CDR3 is TGTGCTAGTGGTTTGAACAGCTATGGCTACACCTTC. V gene TRBV12-5 combines with J gene TRBJ1-2, with unresolved D. Germline V gene sequence: CDR1 LGHNT, CDR2 FRNRAP. Trimming cost V 2 bases and J 4 bases, with 5 bases left between them. The CDR3 spans 12 residues.

The chain employs TRBV19 and TRBJ2-5, with D tentatively TRBD1 (6 bases). The CDR3 runs 14 residues. CDR1 LNHDA and CDR2 SQIVND come from the germline V gene (reference sequence). With 3 bases removed from V and 5 bases from J, the gap between germline ends came to 13 bases. The CDR3 DNA is TGTGCCAGTAGTATCTTAGGGGGACGGGAGACCCAGTACTTC. Protein sequence: CASSILGGRETQYF.